This T cell receptor (beta chain) was retrieved from a study of T cells expressing NK-cell markers. As for the study in general: Underlying the TCR beta repertoires were sorted CD3+CD56+NKG2C+, CD3+CD56+NKG2C- and CD3+CD56-NKG2C+ T cells.

Study conclusions and caveats: Roughly 1.0-7.0% of CD8+ T cells in roughly six donors belonged to dominant NKG2C+ clonotypes.

TCR beta cDNA was made by 5'RACE template switching with UMIs. Using the 5' RACE reads, TCRdb records one entry per CDR3 protein without DNA. The sample shows hundreds of thousands of distinct CDR3 sequences, and 3% to 4.5% sits with its ten largest clones. This CDR3 comprises 14 residues. Germline assignment: CDR1 LGHDT and CDR2 YNNKEL (reference sequence). About this clonotype itself: Its antigen is not identified.

This chain connects TRBV3-1 to TRBJ2-5. This receptor was taken from a man younger than 35 in good health. The sequenced sample consisted of blood T cells: a sorted CD56 or NKG2C T cell subset, CD4+ or CD8+ T cells, or bulk PBMC T cells (not recorded which). The CDR3 protein is CASSHPAQKETQYF.